This T cell receptor beta chain was identified in a study of CD8+ T cells in alopecia areata. Study-wide context: Treatment comprised oral tofacitinib, 5 to 10 mg twice daily, in treated patients. For 6 to 18 months, tofacitinib was taken, and 6 months off drug followed.

V shed 0 bases, J shed 8 bases, and the junction held 16 bases outside the gene matches. This CDR3 region has 18 residues. Germline assignment: CDR1 MGHRA and CDR2 YSYEKL. Following RNA extraction, reverse transcription yielded cDNA that acted as the sequencing template. Sequenced by immunoSEQ multiplex PCR; TCRdb stores in-frame clones only, minus some. The data show about 200,000 clones, 35% to 40% seen once. Indicated treatment: oral pan-JAK inhibitor, 5-10 mg twice daily. The TCR was taken from a human donor with alopecia areata. The sample in question was CD4+ T cells sorted from blood, obtained at roughly week 30, from a patient treated with tofacitinib. The chain uses TRBV4-1 and TRBJ2-4, with 7 positions matching TRBD2. The CDR3 nucleotides are TGCGCCAGCAGCCAAGATTGGTTGAAGGCCGCGGGGGTAGACATTCAGTACTTC. It is translated as CASSQDWLKAAGVDIQYF.